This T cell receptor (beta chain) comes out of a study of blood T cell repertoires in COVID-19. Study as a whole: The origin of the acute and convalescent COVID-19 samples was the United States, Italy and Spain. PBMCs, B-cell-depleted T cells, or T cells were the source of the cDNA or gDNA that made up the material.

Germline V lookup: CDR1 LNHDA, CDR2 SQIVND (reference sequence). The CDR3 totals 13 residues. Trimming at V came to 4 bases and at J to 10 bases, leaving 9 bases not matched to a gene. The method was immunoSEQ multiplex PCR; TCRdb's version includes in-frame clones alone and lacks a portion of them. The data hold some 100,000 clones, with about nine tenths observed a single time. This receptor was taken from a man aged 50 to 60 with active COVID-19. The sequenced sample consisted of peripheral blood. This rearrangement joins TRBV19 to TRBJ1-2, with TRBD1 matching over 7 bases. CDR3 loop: CASSTKTGINYTF. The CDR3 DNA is TGTGCCAGTAGTACCAAGACAGGGATCAACTACACCTTC.